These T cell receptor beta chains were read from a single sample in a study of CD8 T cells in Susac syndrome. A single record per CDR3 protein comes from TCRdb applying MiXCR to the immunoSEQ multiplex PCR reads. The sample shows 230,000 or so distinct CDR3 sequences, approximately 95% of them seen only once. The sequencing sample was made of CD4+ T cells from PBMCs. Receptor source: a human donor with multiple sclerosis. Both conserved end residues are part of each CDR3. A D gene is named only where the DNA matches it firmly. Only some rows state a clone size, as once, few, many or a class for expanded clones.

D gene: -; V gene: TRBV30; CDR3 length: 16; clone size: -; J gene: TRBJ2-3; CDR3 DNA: TGTGCCTGGAGTTGGGGCAGGCCCAGCGGCACAGATACGCAGTATTTT; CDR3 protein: CAWSWGRPSGTDTQYF
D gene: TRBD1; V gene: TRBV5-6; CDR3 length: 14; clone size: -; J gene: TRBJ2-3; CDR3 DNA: TGTGCCAGCAGCCCCACAGGGGGCGCAGATACGCAGTATTTT; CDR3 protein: CASSPTGGADTQYF
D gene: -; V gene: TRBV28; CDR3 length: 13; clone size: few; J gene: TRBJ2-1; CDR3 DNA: TGTGCCAGCAGTTTAAGAGGATACAATGAGCAGTTCTTC; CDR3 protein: CASSLRGYNEQFF
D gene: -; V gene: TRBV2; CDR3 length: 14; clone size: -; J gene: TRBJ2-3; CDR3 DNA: TGTGCCAGCAGTGTTGGAGGGGCGGCAGATACGCAGTATTTT; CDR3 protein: CASSVGGAADTQYF
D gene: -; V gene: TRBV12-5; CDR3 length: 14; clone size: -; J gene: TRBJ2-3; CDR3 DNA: TGTGCTAGTGGTTTGGATCATCGCACAGATACGCAGTATTTT; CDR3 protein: CASGLDHRTDTQYF
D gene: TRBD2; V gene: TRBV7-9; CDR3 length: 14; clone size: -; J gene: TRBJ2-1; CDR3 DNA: TGTGCCAGCATGGCGCCCCCGACTAGCCAGGAGCAGTTCTTC; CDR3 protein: CASMAPPTSQEQFF
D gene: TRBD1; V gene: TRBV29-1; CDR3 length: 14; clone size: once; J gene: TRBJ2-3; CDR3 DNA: TGCAGCGTTGATTTGGGACAGGCCCTAGATACGCAGTATTTT; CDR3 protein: CSVDLGQALDTQYF
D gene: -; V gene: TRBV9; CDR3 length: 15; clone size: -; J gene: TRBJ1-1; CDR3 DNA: TGTGCCAGCAGCGTAGGAGGGCCAATGAACACTGAAGCTTTCTTT; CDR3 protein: CASSVGGPMNTEAFF
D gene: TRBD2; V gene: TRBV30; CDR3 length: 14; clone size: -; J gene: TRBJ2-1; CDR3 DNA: TGTGCCTGGAGTCCGACTAGCGGGAGGATTAAGCAGTTCTTC; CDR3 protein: CAWSPTSGRIKQFF
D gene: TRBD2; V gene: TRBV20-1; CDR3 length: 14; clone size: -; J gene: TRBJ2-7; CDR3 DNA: TGCAGTGCTTGGACTAGCGGGCGTTCCTACGAGCAGTACTTC; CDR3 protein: CSAWTSGRSYEQYF
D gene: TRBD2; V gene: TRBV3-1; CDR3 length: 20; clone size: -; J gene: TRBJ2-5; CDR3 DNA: TGTGCCAGCAGCCAAAAACGTCGGGCTAGCGGGAGGGCCGTCGATGAGACCCAGTACTTC; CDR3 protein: CASSQKRRASGRAVDETQYF
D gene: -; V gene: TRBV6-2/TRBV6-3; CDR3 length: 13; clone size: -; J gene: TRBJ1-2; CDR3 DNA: TGTGCCAGCACCAGGAGGCAGATCTATGGCTACACCTTC; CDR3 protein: CASTRRQIYGYTF
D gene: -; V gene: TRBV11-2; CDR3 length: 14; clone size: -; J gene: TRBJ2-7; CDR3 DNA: TGTGCCAGCAGCATCGGGACGTCGCGAGCCGAGCAGTACTTC; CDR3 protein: CASSIGTSRAEQYF
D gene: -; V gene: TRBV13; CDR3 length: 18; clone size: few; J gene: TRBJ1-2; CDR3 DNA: TGTGCCAGCAGCTTAGCCGGTAGGATTAAGACAGGTCCTTATGGCTACACCTTC; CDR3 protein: CASSLAGRIKTGPYGYTF
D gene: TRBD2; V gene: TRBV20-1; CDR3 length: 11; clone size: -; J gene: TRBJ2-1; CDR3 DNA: TGCAGTGCAAGGACTAGCACTGAGCAGTTCTTC; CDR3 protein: CSARTSTEQFF
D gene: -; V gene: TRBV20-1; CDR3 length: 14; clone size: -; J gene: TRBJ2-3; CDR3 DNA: TGCAGTGCTACAACCGACGCACTAACAGATACGCAGTATTTT; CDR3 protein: CSATTDALTDTQYF
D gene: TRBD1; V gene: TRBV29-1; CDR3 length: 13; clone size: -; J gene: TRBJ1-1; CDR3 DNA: TGCAGCGTTGGACAGGGAAGAGGCACTGAAGCTTTCTTT; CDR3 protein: CSVGQGRGTEAFF
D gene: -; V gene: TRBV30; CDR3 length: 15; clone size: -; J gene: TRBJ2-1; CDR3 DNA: TGTGCCTGGAGTGTGGGGTCCCGGTCCCCCAATGAGCAGTTCTTC; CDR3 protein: CAWSVGSRSPNEQFF
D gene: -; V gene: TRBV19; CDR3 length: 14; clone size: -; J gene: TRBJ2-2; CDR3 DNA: TGTGCCAGTAGTATGCTAAGTAACACCGGGGAGCTGTTTTTT; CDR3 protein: CASSMLSNTGELFF
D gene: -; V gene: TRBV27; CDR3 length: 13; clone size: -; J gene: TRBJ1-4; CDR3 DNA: TGTGCCCGCACGGCCTCAACTAATGAAAAACTGTTTTTT; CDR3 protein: CARTASTNEKLFF
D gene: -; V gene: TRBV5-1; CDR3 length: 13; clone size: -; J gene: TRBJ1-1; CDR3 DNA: TGCGCCAGCAGCTCCGCCCTCTCACCTGAAGCTTTCTTT; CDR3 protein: CASSSALSPEAFF
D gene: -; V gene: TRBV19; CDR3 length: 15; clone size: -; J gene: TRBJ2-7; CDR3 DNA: TGTGCCAGTAGTATCAGGGGGGACAGCTCCTACGAGCAGTACTTC; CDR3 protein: CASSIRGDSSYEQYF
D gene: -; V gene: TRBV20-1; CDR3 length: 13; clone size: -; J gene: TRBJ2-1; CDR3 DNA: TGCAGTGCTACCCCGGAGGGGAGGAATGAGCAGTTCTTC; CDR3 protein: CSATPEGRNEQFF
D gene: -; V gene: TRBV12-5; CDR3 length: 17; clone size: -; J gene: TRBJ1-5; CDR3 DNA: TGTGCTAGTGGTTTCCCCTCTTCTCGGGACAGCAATCAGCCCCAGCATTTT; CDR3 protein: CASGFPSSRDSNQPQHF
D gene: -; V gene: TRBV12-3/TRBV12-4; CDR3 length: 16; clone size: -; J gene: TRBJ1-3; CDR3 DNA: TGTGCCAGCAGACTAATTACTGAGTCCTCTGGAAACACCATATATTTT; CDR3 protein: CASRLITESSGNTIYF
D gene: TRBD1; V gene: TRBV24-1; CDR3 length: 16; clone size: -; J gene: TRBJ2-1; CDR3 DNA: TGTGCCACCAGTGGAAATACGGGACAGGGGGTTGATGAGCAGTTCTTC; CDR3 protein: CATSGNTGQGVDEQFF
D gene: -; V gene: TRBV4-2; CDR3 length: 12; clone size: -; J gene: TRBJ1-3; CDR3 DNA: TGTGCCAGCAGCCAAAAGGGAAACACCATATATTTT; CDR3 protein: CASSQKGNTIYF
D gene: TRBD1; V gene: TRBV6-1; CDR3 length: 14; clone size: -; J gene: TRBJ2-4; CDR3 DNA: TGTGCCAGCAGAACAGGGGATTCCAAAAACATTCAGTACTTC; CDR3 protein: CASRTGDSKNIQYF
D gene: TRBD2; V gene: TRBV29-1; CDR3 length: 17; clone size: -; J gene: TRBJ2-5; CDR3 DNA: TGCAGCGTTGAAGGAGGGGGACTAGCCGTGTACCAAGAGACCCAGTACTTC; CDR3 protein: CSVEGGGLAVYQETQYF
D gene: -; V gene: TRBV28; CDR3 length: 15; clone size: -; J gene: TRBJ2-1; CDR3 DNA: TGTGCCAGCACGGCGGGCGGCGAACCCTACAATGAGCAGTTCTTC; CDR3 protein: CASTAGGEPYNEQFF
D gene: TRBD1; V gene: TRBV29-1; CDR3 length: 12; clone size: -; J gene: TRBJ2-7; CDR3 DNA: TGCAGCGTAGACGACAGGGTAGGTGAGCAGTACTTC; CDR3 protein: CSVDDRVGEQYF
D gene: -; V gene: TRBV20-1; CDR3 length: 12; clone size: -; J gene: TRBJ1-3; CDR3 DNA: TGCAGTGCTCAGACCCCTGGAAACACCATATATTTT; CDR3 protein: CSAQTPGNTIYF
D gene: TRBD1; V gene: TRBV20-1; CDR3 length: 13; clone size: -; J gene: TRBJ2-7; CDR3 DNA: TGCAGTGCCCATCAGGGGGCGAGGGACGAGCAGTACTTC; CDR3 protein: CSAHQGARDEQYF
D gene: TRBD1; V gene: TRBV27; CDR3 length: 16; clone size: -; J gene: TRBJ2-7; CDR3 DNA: TGTGCCAGCAGTTTGGGGCGACAGGGGCCACCCTACGAGCAGTACTTC; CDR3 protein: CASSLGRQGPPYEQYF